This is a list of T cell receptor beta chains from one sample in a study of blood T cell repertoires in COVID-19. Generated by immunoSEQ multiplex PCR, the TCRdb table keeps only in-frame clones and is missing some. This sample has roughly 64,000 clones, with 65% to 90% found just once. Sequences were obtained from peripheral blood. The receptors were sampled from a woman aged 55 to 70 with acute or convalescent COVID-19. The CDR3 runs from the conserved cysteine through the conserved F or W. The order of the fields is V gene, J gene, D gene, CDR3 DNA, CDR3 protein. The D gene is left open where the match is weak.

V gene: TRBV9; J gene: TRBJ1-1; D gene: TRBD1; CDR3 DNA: TGTGCCAGCAGCGATTCGGGACAGCGGAACACTGAAGCTTTCTTT; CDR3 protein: CASSDSGQRNTEAFF
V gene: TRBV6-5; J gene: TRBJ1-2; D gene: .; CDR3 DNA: TGTGCCAGCAGTTTTACGGACACCACCTATGGCTACACCTTC; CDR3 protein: CASSFTDTTYGYTF
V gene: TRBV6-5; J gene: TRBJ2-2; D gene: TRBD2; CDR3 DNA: TGTGCCAGCAATAGACTAGCGGGGGGACCCGGGGAGCTGTTTTTT; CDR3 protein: CASNRLAGGPGELFF
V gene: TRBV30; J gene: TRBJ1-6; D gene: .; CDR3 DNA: TGTGCCTGGAAAGGGACATGGCGTTGTGGATGCCCCTATAATTCACCCCTCCACTTT; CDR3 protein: CAWKGTWRCGCPYNSPLHF
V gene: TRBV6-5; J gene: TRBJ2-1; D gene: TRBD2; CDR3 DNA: TGTGCCAGCAGTCCGGGACTAGCGGGATACAATGAGCAGTTCTTC; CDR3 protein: CASSPGLAGYNEQFF
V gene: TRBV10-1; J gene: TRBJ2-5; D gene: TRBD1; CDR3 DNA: TGCGCCAGCAGTGAGTCTATGAGGGGGCGAGAGACCCAGTACTTC; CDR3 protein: CASSESMRGRETQYF
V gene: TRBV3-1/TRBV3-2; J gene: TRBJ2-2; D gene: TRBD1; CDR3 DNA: TGTGCCAGCAGCCAAGGGACAGGCACCGGGGAGCTGTTTTTT; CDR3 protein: CASSQGTGTGELFF
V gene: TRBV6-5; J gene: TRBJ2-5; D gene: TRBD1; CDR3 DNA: TGTGCCAGCCGGGACAGGGAGCAAGAGACCCAGTACTTC; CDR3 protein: CASRDREQETQYF
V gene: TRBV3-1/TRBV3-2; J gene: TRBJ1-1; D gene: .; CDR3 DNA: TGTGCCAGCAGCCAAGATCCTGCACAGGCAAGTAGTGAAGCTTTCTTT; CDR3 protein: CASSQDPAQASSEAFF
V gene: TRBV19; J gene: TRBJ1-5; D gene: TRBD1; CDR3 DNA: TGTGCCAGGGGGGACAGGGTGGGATTGGGCAATCAGCCCCAGCATTTT; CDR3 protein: CARGDRVGLGNQPQHF
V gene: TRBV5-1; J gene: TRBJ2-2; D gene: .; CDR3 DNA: TGCGCCAGCAGCTTAAACAGGGTTCCCGGGGAGCTGTTTTTT; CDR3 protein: CASSLNRVPGELFF
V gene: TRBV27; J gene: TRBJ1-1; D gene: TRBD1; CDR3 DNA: TGTGCCAGCAGTTTTGGGCAGGGGGCTGAAGCTTTCTTT; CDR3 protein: CASSFGQGAEAFF
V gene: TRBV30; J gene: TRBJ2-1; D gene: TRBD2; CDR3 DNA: TGTGCCTGGAGTGTACTAGCGGGGGGAGATGAGCAGTTCTTC; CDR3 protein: CAWSVLAGGDEQFF
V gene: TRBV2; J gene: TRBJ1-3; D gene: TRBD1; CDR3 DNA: TGTGCCAGCAGTCTGAAAGGACAGGGGAGCTCTGGAAACACCATATATTTT; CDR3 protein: CASSLKGQGSSGNTIYF
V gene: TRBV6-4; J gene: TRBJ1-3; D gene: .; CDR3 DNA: TGTGCCAGCAGGACAGTACAGGATTCCTCTGGAAACACCATATATTTT; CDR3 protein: CASRTVQDSSGNTIYF
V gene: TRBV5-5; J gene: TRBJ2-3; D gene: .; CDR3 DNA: TGTGCCAGCAGCTTGAGGCCCGGAGGGAATACGCAGTATTTT; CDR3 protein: CASSLRPGGNTQYF